These 28 T cell receptor beta chains share one sample of origin, sequenced in a study of beta chain features in type 1 diabetes. TCRB transcripts that were expressed got sequenced, as all of the isolated RNA had been reverse transcribed. The repertoire was sequenced with immunoSEQ multiplex PCR; TCRdb's copy has only in-frame clones and lacks some. Found here are roughly 150,000 clones, just over 9% of them singletons; the top ten hold 2.3%. Sequencing was done on a sample of central memory CD4+ T cells from blood. These receptor sequences come from a woman aged 18-29 years in good health.

This clone was observed at least ten times. The V gene is TRBV29-1, the J gene TRBJ2-5; possibly TRBD2 for D (5 bases). Germline CDR1 SQVTM, CDR2 ANQGSEA. V lost 2 bases and J 3 bases, leaving 10 bases between the germline ends. This CDR3 spans 13 amino acids. CDR3 sequence reads: CSVEWGAEETQYF. The DNA of the CDR3 is TGCAGCGTTGAATGGGGAGCGGAAGAGACCCAGTACTTC.

The sample holds a few counts of this clone. V usage is TRBV5-1 and J usage is TRBJ2-5, with 8 positions matching TRBD1. The CDR3 extends over 13 amino acids. CDR1 SGHRS and CDR2 YFSETQ come from the germline V gene. The V and J ends lost 4 bases and 7 bases, in that order; junction bases with no gene match: 6. The DNA of the CDR3 is TGCGCCAGCAGCGAGGACGGACAGGGGACCCAGTACTTC. Translated: CASSEDGQGTQYF.

This clone was recorded a few times. This chain uses TRBV29-1 with TRBJ1-1; D not resolved. V gave up 7 bases and J gave up 4 bases, with 16 bases separating them. Germline V gene sequence: CDR1 SQVTM, CDR2 ANQGSEA. The length of the CDR3 is 13 residues. CDR3 sequence reads: CSASKDWTTEAFF. CDR3 DNA: TGCAGCGCCTCTAAGGACTGGACCACTGAAGCTTTCTTT. Using reference TRBV29-1 and TRBJ1-1 for the parts outside the CDR3, the full variable domain is SAVISQKPSRDICQRGTSLTIQCQVDSQVTMMFWYRQQPGQSLTLIATANQGSEATYESGFVIDKFPISRPNLTFSTLTVSNMSPEDSSIYLCSASKDWTTEAFFGQGTRLTVV.

This clone was seen a handful of times. The chain couples TRBV5-1 to TRBJ2-7; D perhaps matches TRBD1 (6 bases). CDR3 length equals 21 residues. With 3 bases removed from V and 2 bases from J, the gap between germline ends came to 33 bases. Germline CDR1 is SGHRS and CDR2 is YFSETQ. The CDR3 DNA sequence: TGCGCCAGCAGCTGGGGACCTCTCCCTTTAATCACAGGGCCCATAACCTACGAGCAGTACTTC. The encoded protein is CASSWGPLPLITGPITYEQYF.

The DNA of the CDR3 is TGTGCCAGCAGCTACAGGGACCATGAGCAGTTCTTC. Translating gives CASSYRDHEQFF. The V and J genes are TRBV2 and TRBJ2-1; the D gene is possibly TRBD1 (6 bases). The CDR3 length is 12 residues. V was pared by 6 bases and J by 8 bases, with 11 bases between. Germline V gene sequence: CDR1 SNHLY, CDR2 FYNNEI.

A remark on this clone: The junction does not match germline at one end; this may be a read error. The chain has TRBV6-5 and TRBJ2-7; 7 bases map to TRBD1. This CDR3 is 14 amino acids long. In germline, CDR1 is MNHEY, CDR2 SVGAGI. CDR3 nucleotide sequence: TGTGCCATCAGTCACGGACAGGAGATCTACGAGCAGTACTTC. This codes for CAISHGQEIYEQYF.

The chain is built from TRBV7-2 and TRBJ1-3; D is uncertain. This CDR3 comprises 16 residues. Trimming took off 0 bases at V and 4 bases at J, with 13 bases between the two ends. The germline V gene encodes CDR1 SGHTA and CDR2 FQGNSA. The CDR3: CASSLAPALRGNTIYF. The CDR3 nucleotides read TGTGCCAGCAGCTTAGCGCCTGCCCTGAGGGGAAACACCATATATTTT.

This sequence joins TRBV4-2 and TRBJ2-1; possibly TRBD1 for D (6 bases). Germline CDR1 and CDR2: LGHNA and YNFKEQ. Trimming left V 1 base short and J 6 bases short, with 16 bases between. This CDR3 spans 16 amino acids. CDR3 sequence reads: CASSQGGTRKGNEQFF. The CDR3 region has the DNA TGTGCCAGCAGCCAAGGGGGGACAAGAAAGGGCAATGAGCAGTTCTTC.

This clone was counted only a few times. The V call is TRBV6-5, the J call TRBJ1-1, with 8 bases that match TRBD1. This CDR3 has 15 amino acids. With V trimmed by 4 bases and J by 0 bases, 4 bases remained unmatched. The V gene's germline CDR1 is MNHEY and CDR2 SVGAGI. The DNA for the CDR3 is TGTGCCAGCAGTTTAGGGGACAGGATGAACACTGAAGCTTTCTTT. Its translation: CASSLGDRMNTEAFF.

This clone was observed a handful of times. The chain uses TRBV30 and TRBJ1-1; 7 nucleotides line up with TRBD1. J was trimmed by 1 base and V by 2 bases; bases with no gene match: 7. Germline CDR1 is GTSNPN and CDR2 is SVGIG (reference sequence). This CDR3 spans 15 amino acids. This CDR3 is CAWSLQGTRNTEAFF. CDR3 in DNA: TGTGCCTGGAGTCTACAGGGGACAAGGAACACTGAAGCTTTCTTT.

In its sample, this clone was seen a few times. This chain uses TRBV2 with TRBJ1-2; 9 positions agree with TRBD1. J was trimmed by 4 bases and V by 0 bases; bases with no gene match: 3. The CDR3 totals 15 residues. Germline CDR1 is SNHLY and CDR2 is FYNNEI. Here the CDR3 reads CASSEAKTGGYGYTF. For the CDR3, the DNA is TGTGCCAGCAGTGAAGCGAAGACAGGGGGCTATGGCTACACCTTC.

The J gene is TRBJ2-5, the V gene TRBV9; weak D call: TRBD2 (5 bases). Trimming shortened V by 4 bases and J by 4 bases, and 17 bases separated the two germline ends. In germline, CDR1 is SGDLS, CDR2 YYNGEE. The CDR3 is 15 residues long. The CDR3, as DNA: TGTGCCAGCAGCCCCCGAGTGGAGGTCAGAGAGACCCAGTACTTC. This translates into CASSPRVEVRETQYF.

V usage is TRBV7-2 and J usage is TRBJ2-1; 11 bases are shared with TRBD2. Unmatched junction bases numbered 7, after V lost 2 bases and J lost 1 base. The V gene's germline CDR1 is SGHTA and CDR2 FQGNSA. The CDR3 is made up of 18 amino acids. The CDR3, as DNA: TGTGCCAGCAGCTTAATGGTAGCGGGGGGGTTATCCTACAATGAGCAGTTCTTC. Translation: CASSLMVAGGLSYNEQFF.

This clone was seen only a few times. The chain has TRBV30 and TRBJ1-2, with 8 bases matching TRBD1. After removal of 1 base from V and 5 bases from J, the junction contained 3 bases not matched to a gene. CDR3 length: 13 amino acids. From germline, CDR1 is GTSNPN and CDR2 SVGIG (reference sequence). The CDR3, as DNA: TGTGCCTGGAGTGCCGACAGGGGATATGGCTACACCTTC. Residues: CAWSADRGYGYTF.

The DNA for the CDR3 is TGTGCCAGCTCACCACGGAGCGGGGTCGAGACCCAGTACTTC. This encodes CASSPRSGVETQYF. The rearrangement uses TRBV18 and TRBJ2-5; TRBD2 aligns across 7 bases. CDR3 size: 14 residues. The germline gives CDR1 KGHSH, CDR2 LQKENI. Germline trimming cut 1 base from V and 5 bases from J; bases unmatched to any gene: 4.

The rearrangement uses TRBV4-3 and TRBJ2-7; D uncertain. CDR3 length equals 13 residues. Germline lookup yields CDR1 LGHNA and CDR2 YSLEER. With 2 bases removed from V and 4 bases from J, the gap between germline ends came to 9 bases. The CDR3 bases are TGCGCCAGCAGCCAACAGGCAGGTTACGAGCAGTACTTC. As protein: CASSQQAGYEQYF.

The rearrangement links TRBV5-1 to TRBJ2-1; TRBD2 matches 7 bases. This CDR3 region has 14 residues. The trim removed 0 bases at V and 9 bases at J, leaving 6 bases unmatched. The germline gives CDR1 SGHRS, CDR2 YFSETQ. Written as DNA, the CDR3 is TGCGCCAGCAGCTTGGAGGCTAGCGGCCGTGAGCAGTTCTTC. It specifies CASSLEASGREQFF. Based on the CDR3 plus reference TRBV5-1 and TRBJ2-1, the full variable domain is KAGVTQTPRYLIKTRGQQVTLSCSPISGHRSVSWYQQTPGQGLQFLFEYFSETQRNKGNFPGRFSGRQFSNSRSEMNVSTLELGDSALYLCASSLEASGREQFFGPGTRLTVL.

This clone was observed at least ten times. The CDR3: CASSQDISTTEQFF. CDR3 DNA sequence: TGCGCCAGCAGCCAAGATATCTCGACGACAGAGCAGTTCTTC. The chain has TRBV4-1 and TRBJ2-1, with unresolved D. Germline V gene data show CDR1 as MGHRA and CDR2 as YSYEKL. This CDR3 is 14 amino acids long. V was cut by 0 bases and J by 10 bases, with 13 bases left in between.

This chain joins TRBV5-6 and TRBJ2-1; the match to TRBD1 covers 10 bases. The trim removed 2 bases at V and 8 bases at J, leaving 10 bases unmatched. The CDR3 contains 16 residues. CDR1 is SGHDT, CDR2 YYEEEE, per germline. The CDR3, as DNA: TGTGCCAGCAGCTTTAAAGGGGACAGGGGCACCGATGAGCAGTTCTTC. This translates into CASSFKGDRGTDEQFF.

The table lists this clone with a few counts. The rearrangement links TRBV5-1 to TRBJ1-1; D gene ambiguous. CDR1 is SGHRS and CDR2 is YFSETQ in the germline V gene. The CDR3 runs 16 residues. V was pared by 1 base and J by 1 base, with 14 bases between. The CDR3 region has the DNA TGCGCCAGCAGCTTGTATTCAGCTTCGGGGAACACTGAAGCTTTCTTT. Its protein product is CASSLYSASGNTEAFF.

This clone was detected a few times. The CDR3 region has the DNA TGTGCCAGCAGTGATAGCCGACAGGGACGAGAAGCTTTCTTT. It specifies CASSDSRQGREAFF. The V and J genes are TRBV7-9 and TRBJ1-1; 7 bases are a match to TRBD1. The germline V gene encodes CDR1 SEHNR and CDR2 FQNEAQ (reference sequence). The V gene end was trimmed by 6 bases and the J gene end by 8 bases; junction bases not matched to a gene: 12. This CDR3 has 14 amino acids.

This clone came up a few times. V and J are TRBV2 and TRBJ1-5; the match to TRBD1 covers 8 bases. The germline CDR1 and CDR2 sequences are SNHLY and FYNNEI. This CDR3 contains 14 residues. Trimming at V came to 4 bases and at J to 7 bases, leaving 6 bases not matched to a gene. The CDR3 sequence: CASSGTGSRQPQHF. The CDR3 DNA reads TGTGCCAGCAGTGGGACAGGGTCTAGGCAGCCCCAGCATTTT.

This clone occurred a few times. The CDR3 DNA reads TGCGCCAGCAGCCCGTCTAGCGGGAGGGCCGGGGAGCTGTTTTTT. It codes for CASSPSSGRAGELFF. The chain couples TRBV5-1 to TRBJ2-2; TRBD2 matches at 12 bases. The CDR3 length is 15 residues. Trimming cost V 4 bases and J 6 bases; bases outside gene matches: 4. CDR1 and CDR2 (germline): SGHRS, YFSETQ.

This clone was counted only a few times. The chain has TRBV2 and TRBJ2-2, with 8 bases identical to TRBD1. V was pared by 5 bases and J by 5 bases, with 7 bases of the junction left unmatched. The CDR3 runs to 15 residues. The germline CDR1 and CDR2 sequences are SNHLY and FYNNEI. The CDR3 protein is CASSTQGVGTGELFF. The CDR3 DNA sequence: TGTGCCAGCAGTACACAGGGGGTAGGGACCGGGGAGCTGTTTTTT.

This clone showed up just a few times. The V gene is TRBV2, the J gene TRBJ2-3; 7 nucleotides align to TRBD1. CDR1 and CDR2 (germline): SNHLY, FYNNEI. CDR3 length: 14 amino acids. V lost 7 bases to trimming and J lost 2 bases; unmatched junction nucleotides: 6. CDR3 sequence (DNA): TGTGCCAGCAAAACAGGGGCCATCACAGATACGCAGTATTTT. It specifies CASKTGAITDTQYF.

J is TRBJ2-5 and V is TRBV11-3; 9 bases align to TRBD1. CDR1 is SGHNT, CDR2 YENEEA, per germline. CDR3 length: 15 residues. Losses at the gene ends were 3 bases for V and 5 bases for J; bases not matched to a gene: 7. In DNA form, the CDR3 reads TGTGCCAGCAGCTTGAACAGGGGGCTGCTGGAGACCCAGTACTTC. This encodes CASSLNRGLLETQYF.

The CDR3 here is CASSISGGPAYEQYF. Here the CDR3 DNA reads TGTGCCAGCAGTATTAGCGGGGGGCCCGCCTACGAGCAGTACTTC. V and J are TRBV6-5 and TRBJ2-7, with 10 bases lining up with TRBD2. CDR3 length: 15 amino acids. Germline-derived CDR1 and CDR2 are MNHEY and SVGAGI. Trimming cost V 5 bases and J 2 bases; bases outside gene matches: 6.

The chain links TRBV5-1 to TRBJ1-1; D perhaps matches TRBD1 (5 bases). Germline V gives CDR1 SGHRS, CDR2 YFSETQ. Trimming took off 0 bases at V and 1 base at J, with 10 bases between the two ends. The CDR3 runs to 15 residues. The CDR3 sequence: CASSLAGRTNTEAFF. In DNA, the CDR3 is TGCGCCAGCAGCTTGGCAGGGCGAACGAACACTGAAGCTTTCTTT.